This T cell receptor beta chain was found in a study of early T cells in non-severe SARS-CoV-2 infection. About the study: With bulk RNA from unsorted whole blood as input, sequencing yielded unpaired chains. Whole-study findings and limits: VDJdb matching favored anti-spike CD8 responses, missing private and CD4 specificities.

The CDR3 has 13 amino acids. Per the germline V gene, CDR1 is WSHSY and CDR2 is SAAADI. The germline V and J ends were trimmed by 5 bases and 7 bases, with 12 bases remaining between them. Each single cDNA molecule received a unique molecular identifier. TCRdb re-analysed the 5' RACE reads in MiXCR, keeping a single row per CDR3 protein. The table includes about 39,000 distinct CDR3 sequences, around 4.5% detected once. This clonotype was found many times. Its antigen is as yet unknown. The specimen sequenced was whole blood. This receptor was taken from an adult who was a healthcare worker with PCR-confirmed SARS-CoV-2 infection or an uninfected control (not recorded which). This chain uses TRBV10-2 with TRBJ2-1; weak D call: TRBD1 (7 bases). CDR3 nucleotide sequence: TGCGCCAGCAGTACCCAGGGGGGTAATGAGCAGTTCTTC. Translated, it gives CASSTQGGNEQFF.